The rows below give T cell receptor beta chains drawn from one sample of a study of blood T cell repertoires in COVID-19. Sequencing used immunoSEQ multiplex PCR; TCRdb keeps in-frame clones, though not all of them. Here the sample spans approximately 160,000 clones, 85% to 95% being singletons. Sequenced material: peripheral blood. These receptors came from a man aged 50-60 years with acute or convalescent COVID-19. Both conserved end residues are part of each CDR3. Fields, in order: clone size, D gene, V gene, J gene, CDR3 protein, CDR3 DNA. D genes are given only for firm matches. The size of a clone is reported for some rows only, either as once, few or many, or as a class for expanded clones.

>-|TRBD2|TRBV15|TRBJ2-1
CATSRDVRTSGSWSYNEQFF
TGTGCCACCAGCAGAGATGTGAGGACTAGCGGGAGTTGGTCCTACAATGAGCAGTTCTTC
>-|-|TRBV6-2/TRBV6-3|TRBJ1-1
CASSYSTGRVTEAFF
TGTGCCAGCAGTTACTCGACAGGCAGGGTAACTGAAGCTTTCTTT
>once|TRBD1|TRBV12-3/TRBV12-4|TRBJ1-5
CASSRQGDQPQHF
TGTGCCAGCAGCCGACAGGGGGATCAGCCCCAGCATTTT
>-|-|TRBV5-1|TRBJ1-1
CASSRGGNTEAFF
TGCGCCAGCAGCCGCGGAGGGAACACTGAAGCTTTCTTT
>-|-|TRBV21-1|TRBJ1-5
CASSKKSGENDCQPQHF
TGTGCCAGCAGCAAAAAGTCAGGGGAGAATGATTGTCAGCCCCAGCATTTT
>-|TRBD2|TRBV29-1|TRBJ2-3
CSAGTSGADTQYF
TGCAGCGCGGGGACTAGCGGCGCAGATACGCAGTATTTT
>-|TRBD1|TRBV27|TRBJ1-2
CASSSRTGAGYGYTF
TGTGCCAGCAGTTCGAGGACAGGGGCGGGCTATGGCTACACCTTC
>-|TRBD1|TRBV7-2|TRBJ2-3
CASSFKGAGTDTQYF
TGTGCCAGCAGCTTTAAGGGGGCGGGCACAGATACGCAGTATTTT
>-|-|TRBV14|TRBJ2-2
CASSRGTYTGELFF
TGTGCCAGCAGCCGAGGGACTTACACCGGGGAGCTGTTTTTT
>-|TRBD2|TRBV7-2|TRBJ2-7
CASSLGTSAYEQYF
TGTGCCAGCAGCTTAGGGACTAGCGCCTACGAGCAGTACTTC
>-|-|TRBV19|TRBJ1-2
CASSTLGTNYGYTF
TGTGCCAGTAGTACCCTGGGCACAAACTATGGCTACACCTTC
>once|-|TRBV6-5|TRBJ2-1
CASSYSGPIYNEQFF
TGTGCCAGCAGTTACTCGGGGCCCATCTACAATGAGCAGTTCTTC
>-|TRBD1|TRBV7-2|TRBJ2-5
CASSLGGQGRETQYF
TGTGCCAGCAGCTTAGGGGGACAGGGAAGAGAGACCCAGTACTTC
>-|TRBD1|TRBV10-2|TRBJ1-6
CASRETGVGSPLHF
TGCGCCAGCAGGGAGACAGGGGTTGGGTCACCCCTCCACTTT
>-|-|TRBV27|TRBJ1-2
CASSFSTGVSGYTF
TGTGCCAGCAGTTTTAGTACCGGGGTGAGTGGCTACACCTTC
>-|TRBD2|TRBV11-3|TRBJ2-3
CASSRGTSGPDTQYF
TGTGCCAGCAGCCGCGGGACTAGCGGTCCGGATACGCAGTATTTT
>once|-|TRBV30|TRBJ2-3
CAWTKAGAPTDTQYF
TGTGCCTGGACCAAGGCTGGGGCCCCGACAGATACGCAGTATTTT
>few|-|TRBV19|TRBJ1-2
CASSIQGTGGYTF
TGTGCCAGTAGTATTCAGGGAACAGGGGGCTACACCTTC
>-|-|TRBV6-2/TRBV6-3|TRBJ1-6
CASSYPGSSPLHF
TGTGCCAGCAGTTACCCAGGCTCTTCACCCCTCCACTTT
>-|TRBD2|TRBV9|TRBJ2-5
CASTPRRGETQYF
TGTGCCAGCACCCCGAGGCGGGGGGAGACCCAGTACTTC
>-|-|TRBV11-2|TRBJ2-2
CASSQERTGELFF
TGTGCCAGCAGCCAAGAGCGTACCGGGGAGCTGTTTTTT
>-|-|TRBV3-1/TRBV3-2|TRBJ2-1
CASSQDGAFSNEQFF
TGTGCCAGCAGCCAAGATGGGGCCTTTAGTAATGAGCAGTTCTTC
>-|-|TRBV19|TRBJ1-2
CASSMTAYGYTF
TGTGCCAGTAGTATGACAGCCTATGGCTACACCTTC
>-|-|TRBV19|TRBJ2-1
CASPPKRVYNEQFF
TGTGCCAGTCCCCCCAAGCGGGTGTACAATGAGCAGTTCTTC
>few|-|TRBV19|TRBJ2-1
CASSRSGSYNEQFF
TGTGCCAGTAGTCGGTCGGGGTCCTACAATGAGCAGTTCTTC
>-|-|TRBV28|TRBJ1-4
CASSFMVDGGKLFF
TGTGCCAGCAGTTTCATGGTGGACGGGGGTAAACTGTTTTTT
>-|TRBD2|TRBV29-1|TRBJ2-1
CSVEAGREGSYNEQFF
TGCAGCGTTGAAGCTGGGCGGGAGGGGTCCTACAATGAGCAGTTCTTC
>-|TRBD1|TRBV3-1/TRBV3-2|TRBJ1-4
CASSQVGGTGPKKLFF
TGTGCCAGCAGCCAAGTGGGGGGGACAGGGCCTAAAAAACTGTTTTTT
>once|TRBD1|TRBV19|TRBJ2-7
CASSRTGGRNEQYF
TGTGCCAGTAGCAGGACAGGGGGCAGGAACGAGCAGTACTTC
>-|-|TRBV6-1|TRBJ2-7
CASSEAGHLSSYEQYF
TGTGCCAGCAGTGAAGCGGGACACCTGAGCTCCTACGAGCAGTACTTC
>-|TRBD1|TRBV18|TRBJ2-3
CASSPALGQPPTDTQYF
TGTGCCAGCTCACCGGCGTTGGGACAGCCCCCCACAGATACGCAGTATTTT
>-|-|TRBV5-1|TRBJ1-5
CASSWAGGSNQPQHF
TGCGCCAGCAGCTGGGCCGGGGGGAGCAATCAGCCCCAGCATTTT
>-|-|TRBV2|TRBJ2-5
CASSEKEAAHF
TGTGCCAGCAGTGAAAAGGAAGCGGCCCACTTC
>-|-|TRBV24-1|TRBJ1-4
CATPGNANEKLFF
TGTGCCACCCCGGGAAACGCTAATGAAAAACTGTTTTTT
>-|-|TRBV3-1/TRBV3-2|TRBJ2-7
CASSQESVSYEQYF
TGTGCCAGCAGCCAAGAGAGCGTCTCCTACGAGCAGTACTTC
>-|-|TRBV7-8|TRBJ2-1
CASLPSRTIGNEQFF
TGTGCCAGCCTACCGTCCAGAACGATCGGGAATGAGCAGTTCTTC
>-|-|TRBV4-2|TRBJ1-1
CASSQGSPGVEAFF
TGTGCCAGCAGCCAAGGCTCCCCAGGTGTGGAAGCTTTCTTT
>-|TRBD1|TRBV7-2|TRBJ1-5
CASSVRDSSSQPQHF
TGTGCCAGCAGCGTCCGGGACAGCTCAAGTCAGCCCCAGCATTTT
>-|-|TRBV5-1|TRBJ1-1
CASSGPEGNTEAFF
TGCGCCAGCAGCGGACCCGAGGGTAACACTGAAGCTTTCTTT
>-|-|TRBV5-1|TRBJ2-5
CASSSTGQETQYF
TGCGCCAGCAGCTCTACAGGGCAAGAGACCCAGTACTTC
>few|-|TRBV11-2|TRBJ1-6
CASSLAQNSPLHF
TGTGCCAGCAGCTTAGCACAGAACTCACCCCTCCACTTT
>once|-|TRBV5-5|TRBJ1-1
CASSPRGSNTEAFF
TGTGCCAGCAGCCCCAGGGGATCGAACACTGAAGCTTTCTTT
>-|-|TRBV5-6|TRBJ2-3
CASSYRTVLTDTQYF
TGTGCCAGCAGCTATAGGACAGTATTAACAGATACGCAGTATTTT
>-|-|TRBV27|TRBJ2-2
CATRSNTGELFF
TGTGCCACCCGTTCGAACACCGGGGAGCTGTTTTTT
>-|-|TRBV9|TRBJ2-3
CASSVAGSDTQYF
TGTGCCAGCAGCGTAGCCGGGTCAGATACGCAGTATTTT
>few|TRBD2|TRBV3-1/TRBV3-2|TRBJ2-7
CASSPTRTSGGTYEQYF
TGTGCCAGCAGCCCTACAAGGACTAGCGGGGGTACCTACGAGCAGTACTTC
>-|TRBD2|TRBV7-2|TRBJ2-5
CASSKNAGTTRRETQYF
TGTGCCAGCAGCAAAAACGCGGGGACTACAAGACGCGAGACCCAGTACTTC
>-|TRBD2|TRBV29-1|TRBJ2-2
CSVGLAGVTGELFF
TGCAGCGTGGGACTAGCGGGAGTGACCGGGGAGCTGTTTTTT
>once|TRBD1|TRBV7-9|TRBJ1-6
CASSLGTGNSPLHF
TGTGCCAGCAGCTTAGGGACAGGGAATTCACCCCTCCACTTT
>-|-|TRBV7-3|TRBJ2-2
CASSLRPDTGELFF
TGTGCCAGCAGCTTGCGCCCCGACACCGGGGAGCTGTTTTTT
>-|TRBD1|TRBV28|TRBJ1-2
CASSARTGGHYGYTF
TGTGCCAGCAGTGCCCGGACAGGGGGACACTATGGCTACACCTTC